The 23 T cell receptor beta chains given below trace back to one sample, sequenced in a study of regulatory T cells in long-lasting Graves disease. In building TCR beta libraries, iRepertoire HTBI primers were used together with Arm-PCR of CDR3 regions. One entry per CDR3 protein, called by TCRdb with MiXCR from the multiplex PCR reads. The sample has around 360,000 distinct CDR3 sequences, 15% to 20% seen once. Time point here: newly diagnosed GD, antithyroid drugs for less than 3 months. Extracted PBMC RNA gave rise to the TCR library. These data were also reused for a study on T cells in Graves' hyperthyroidism and ophthalmopathy.

The input for sequencing was peripheral blood mononuclear cells (PBMCs), taken at new diagnosis, from a patient treated with antithyroid drugs. Every receptor here comes from a woman aged 18-35 years with Graves disease.

To note about this clonotype: One junction end disagrees with the germline gene, perhaps due to a read error. The chain uses TRBV6-5 and TRBJ2-5; D remains unclear. CDR3 length: 16 amino acids. Germline-derived CDR1 and CDR2 are MNHEY and SVGAGI. The CDR3 sequence: CASSYSKNINQEAQYF. The CDR3 bases are TGTGCCAGCAGTTACTCAAAAAATATCAACCAAGAGGCCCAGTACTTC.

This clonotype was seen many times. This sequence joins TRBV6-5 and TRBJ2-1; D may be TRBD1 or TRBD2 (5 bases each). Germline values: CDR1 MNHEY, CDR2 SVGAGI. The CDR3 extends over 16 amino acids. Trimming stripped 0 bases from V and 8 bases from J, with 17 bases between. The CDR3 nucleotides are TGTGCCAGCAGTTACTCCGGCGGGCAGGGAAGGCATGAGCAGTTCTTC. It codes for CASSYSGGQGRHEQFF.

This clonotype was observed many times. The chain uses TRBV5-1 and TRBJ2-6; D perhaps matches TRBD1 (6 bases). V lost 0 bases to trimming and J lost 4 bases, with 11 bases between them. The CDR3 covers 16 residues. CDR1 is SGHRS and CDR2 is YFSETQ in the germline V gene. CDR3 loop: CASSLAQGSGANVLTF. The CDR3 DNA reads as TGCGCCAGCAGCTTGGCCCAGGGGTCAGGGGCCAACGTCCTGACTTTC.

This clonotype was seen at least ten times. V gene TRBV27 combines with J gene TRBJ1-5, with D perhaps matching TRBD1 (6 bases). The CDR3 covers 14 residues. CDR1 MNHEY and CDR2 SMNVEV come from the germline V gene (reference sequence). Trimming pared 0 bases from V and 7 bases from J, leaving 10 bases between. The chain's CDR3 is CASSLSPGVQPQHF. CDR3 bases: TGTGCCAGCAGTTTATCCCCAGGGGTCCAGCCCCAGCATTTT.

The V and J genes are TRBV6-2 or TRBV6-3 and TRBJ1-2; no definite D call. V gave up 2 bases and J gave up 3 bases, with 22 bases separating them. The germline gives CDR1 MNHEY, CDR2 SVGEGT. CDR3 length: 18 amino acids. CDR3 nucleotide sequence: TGTGCCAGCAGTTACGAAAGTGGCAGTCCATCCCCCTACTATGGCTACACCTTC. Protein product: CASSYESGSPSPYYGYTF.

This clonotype was observed a few times. V and J are TRBV7-9 and TRBJ2-5, with TRBD1 matching over 10 bases. Germline V gene lookup returns CDR1 SEHNR and CDR2 FQNEAQ (reference sequence). The CDR3 runs 16 residues. J was trimmed by 5 bases and V by 2 bases; bases with no gene match: 8. The CDR3 DNA sequence: TGTGCCAGCAGCTTACCCAAGACAGGGGGCTTGGAGACCCAGTACTTC. This translates into CASSLPKTGGLETQYF.

This clonotype was seen ten or more times. The chain couples TRBV2 to TRBJ2-3, with 7 bases identical to TRBD2. V was pared by 3 bases and J by 14 bases, with 5 bases of the junction left unmatched. In germline, CDR1 is SNHLY, CDR2 FYNNEI. This CDR3 comprises 11 residues. The CDR3 nucleotides read TGTGCCAGCAGTGATCGGCGGGAGAGGTATTTT. Its translation: CASSDRRERYF.

This clonotype has a count of ten or more. The J gene is TRBJ1-6, the V gene TRBV30; 7 positions agree with TRBD1. Germline V lookup: CDR1 GTSNPN, CDR2 SVGIG (reference sequence). The CDR3 runs to 15 residues. The V gene end was trimmed by 3 bases and the J gene end by 8 bases; junction bases not matched to a gene: 10. CDR3 coding DNA: TGTGCCTGGAGGCGGAGGAGGGGGCAGGATTCACCCCTCCACTTT. It translates to CAWRRRRGQDSPLHF.

This clonotype showed up just a few times. The V gene is TRBV6-2 or TRBV6-3, the J gene TRBJ1-5, with D perhaps matching TRBD1 (6 bases). The CDR3 runs 17 residues. Germline-derived CDR1 and CDR2 are MNHEY and SVGEGT. V was pared by 5 bases and J by 2 bases, with 19 bases between. In DNA form, the CDR3 reads TGTGCCAGCAGTGAAGCGGTTTTTGAGGGGGGCAATCAGCCCCAGCATTTT. Protein: CASSEAVFEGGNQPQHF.

This clonotype was picked up many times. The rearrangement uses TRBV12-3 or TRBV12-4 and TRBJ2-1, with TRBD2 identical over 16 bases. V lost 6 bases and J lost 6; bases outside the gene matches: 11. The CDR3 consists of 18 residues. The CDR3 protein is CASSPGTSGRARANEQFF. Written as DNA, the CDR3 is TGTGCCAGCAGCCCAGGGACTAGCGGGAGGGCCAGGGCCAATGAGCAGTTCTTC.

Worth noting for this clonotype: Possible read error: a much larger clone is one base away. The chain couples TRBV6-1 to TRBJ1-1; 7 bases map to TRBD1. The germline V gene has CDR1 MNHNS and CDR2 SASEGT. V gave up 6 bases and J gave up 5 bases; unmatched junction bases: 9. The CDR3 is 14 amino acids. The CDR3 DNA follows: TGTGCCAGCAGGAAGACAGGGACGGGGACTGAAGCTTTCTTT. Translation gives CASRKTGTGTEAFF.

The chain joins TRBV5-1 to TRBJ1-1; possibly TRBD1 for D (5 bases). This CDR3 has 11 amino acids. V was shortened by 3 bases and J by 7 bases, with 7 bases between the two germline ends. The germline V gene has CDR1 SGHRS and CDR2 YFSETQ. The DNA for the CDR3 is TGCGCCAGCAGCTGGCAGGGTGAAGCTTTCTTT. It encodes CASSWQGEAFF.

This clonotype was counted ten times or more. This chain links TRBV5-6 with TRBJ1-2, with a possible D match to TRBD1 (5 bases). V was clipped by 5 bases and J by 8 bases, with 19 bases between them. CDR3 size: 14 residues. Germline values: CDR1 SGHDT, CDR2 YYEEEE. CDR3 sequence: CASSRTEGIWGYTF. The CDR3 DNA follows: TGTGCCAGCAGTCGGACGGAGGGGATCTGGGGCTACACCTTC. Looking up the rest from reference TRBV5-6 and TRBJ1-2 gives the full variable domain: DAGVTQSPTHLIKTRGQQVTLRCSPKSGHDTVSWYQQALGQGPQFIFQYYEEEERQRGNFPDRFSGHQFPNYSSELNVNALLLGDSALYLCASSRTEGIWGYTFGSGTRLTVV.

The chain couples TRBV5-6 to TRBJ1-6, with D perhaps TRBD1 (5 bases). Trimming pared 0 bases from V and 7 bases from J, leaving 8 bases between. This CDR3 has 14 amino acids. The germline gives CDR1 SGHDT, CDR2 YYEEEE. The CDR3, as DNA: TGTGCCAGCAGCTTGGGACAGCCAAATTCACCCCTCCACTTT. Protein sequence: CASSLGQPNSPLHF.

In DNA, the CDR3 is TGTGCCAGCAGCTTTCGAAACACCATATATTTT. Residues: CASSFRNTIYF. This chain links TRBV7-2 with TRBJ1-3; D ambiguous. V lost 3 bases to trimming and J lost 5 bases, with 2 bases between them. Germline assignment: CDR1 SGHTA and CDR2 FQGNSA. The CDR3 length is 11 residues.

This clonotype was seen ten or more times. V and J are TRBV20-1 and TRBJ2-7, with D maybe TRBD1 (7 bases). CDR3 length: 14 residues. The V gene lost 4 bases and the J gene lost 2 bases, with 15 bases spanning the gap. In germline, CDR1 is DFQATT, CDR2 SNEGSKA (reference sequence). The CDR3 DNA follows: TGCAGTGCTACGACCCCAGGGGGGACCTACGAGCAGTACTTC. This encodes CSATTPGGTYEQYF.

The sample holds a few counts of this clonotype. The J gene is TRBJ2-7, the V gene TRBV7-9; D remains unclear. CDR3 length: 13 amino acids. Per the germline V gene, CDR1 is SEHNR and CDR2 is FQNEAQ (reference sequence). V lost 5 bases and J lost 5, with 13 bases in between. DNA for the CDR3: TGTGCCAGCAGCCCCCCTCTTAGGAACGAGCAGTACTTC. Amino acids: CASSPPLRNEQYF.

On this clonotype: A much larger clone differs by one base, so this may be a read error. The chain joins TRBV6-2 or TRBV6-3 to TRBJ2-2; weak D call: TRBD2 (5 bases). CDR1 is MNHEY and CDR2 is SVGEGT in the germline V gene. The CDR3 length is 16 residues. V dropped 0 bases and J dropped 4 bases, with 12 bases sitting between them. Here the CDR3 reads CASSYSGMGSTGELFF. CDR3 in DNA: TGTGCCAGCAGTTACTCAGGGATGGGGAGCACCGGGGAGCTGTTTTTT.

On this clonotype: The germline gene is not matched at one end of the junction; a read error may be the cause. V is TRBV5-1 and J is TRBJ1-1; possible D gene TRBD1, 5 bases. In germline, CDR1 is SGHRS, CDR2 YFSETQ. This CDR3 region has 14 residues. Written as DNA, the CDR3 is TGCGCCAGCAGCTTGGCCGGGGGGAACACTGTAGCTTTCTTT. Its translation: CASSLAGGNTVAFF.

V is TRBV12-3 or TRBV12-4 and J is TRBJ1-6, with TRBD1 identical over 7 bases. The CDR3 sequence is 16 residues long. J was trimmed by 5 bases and V by 5 bases; bases with no gene match: 9. CDR3 amino acids: CASSPRGNHNNSPLHF. The CDR3 DNA reads as TGTGCCAGCAGTCCCAGGGGGAACCATAATAATTCACCCCTCCACTTT.

This clonotype was observed at least ten times. The chain recombines TRBV12-3 or TRBV12-4 with TRBJ2-1; 12 bases are a match to TRBD2. V trimming: 6 bases; J trimming: 7 bases; junction bases outside the gene matches: 4. This CDR3 comprises 14 residues. The DNA for the CDR3 is TGTGCCAGCAGCGTGACTAGCGGGAGAAATGAGCAGTTCTTC. Translated, it gives CASSVTSGRNEQFF.

In its sample, this clonotype was seen a few times. This may come from a read error, since a much larger clone is one base off. The CDR3 does not close with the conserved phenylalanine or tryptophan, likely indicating a read error. CDR3 region: CASSLWAGTNTEAFL. CDR3 in DNA: TGTGCCAGCAGTTTATGGGCAGGGACAAACACTGAAGCTTTCCTT. The rearrangement links TRBV28 to TRBJ1-1; TRBD1 is a possible D gene (6 bases). Per germline, CDR1 MDHEN and CDR2 SYDVKM. This CDR3 spans 15 amino acids. V lost 0 bases, J lost 2 bases, and 10 bases lay in between.

About this clonotype itself: Compared with germline, one end of the junction differs, possibly owing to a read error. CDR3 DNA sequence: TGTGCCAGCAGCCTAGACAGAAACTATAGCTACACCTTC. Protein sequence: CASSLDRNYSYTF. V gene TRBV12-3 or TRBV12-4 combines with J gene TRBJ1-2; a possible D gene is TRBD1 (5 bases). The CDR3 runs to 13 residues.